This TCR beta chain was obtained from a study of T cells in women clearing cervical HPV infection. On the study more broadly: Case blood was drawn when the lesion was first found; control blood after infection became undetectable. Only a few women had HLA typing results available. For cases, blood was sampled a median about 140 days after lesion detection, interquartile range roughly 90 to 230 days.

General observations from the study: Controls had more TRBV6-7 (0.16%) than cases (around 0.11%).

With respect to this clone: Antigen: not known. The CDR3 is cut off 3 residues early in the read; its end comes from the germline J gene.

This CDR3 is 12 amino acids long. Germline V gene data show CDR1 as SNHLY and CDR2 as FYNNEI. Deletions cut 9 bases from V and 0 bases from J, with 8 bases between. This table comes from immunoSEQ multiplex PCR, and its TCRdb copy is limited to in-frame clones, with some not included. This sample's table reports about 40,000 clones. The sequenced sample was blood buffy coat. The sequence was obtained from a woman between 18 and 69 years old with a cervical HPV16 infection that either progressed to CIN3+ or cleared (not recorded which). V is TRBV2 and J is TRBJ1-1; no clear D. The CDR3 loop reads CARWALNTEAFF. The CDR3 DNA, read in part, is TGTGCCAGGTGGGCCTTGAACACTGAA.